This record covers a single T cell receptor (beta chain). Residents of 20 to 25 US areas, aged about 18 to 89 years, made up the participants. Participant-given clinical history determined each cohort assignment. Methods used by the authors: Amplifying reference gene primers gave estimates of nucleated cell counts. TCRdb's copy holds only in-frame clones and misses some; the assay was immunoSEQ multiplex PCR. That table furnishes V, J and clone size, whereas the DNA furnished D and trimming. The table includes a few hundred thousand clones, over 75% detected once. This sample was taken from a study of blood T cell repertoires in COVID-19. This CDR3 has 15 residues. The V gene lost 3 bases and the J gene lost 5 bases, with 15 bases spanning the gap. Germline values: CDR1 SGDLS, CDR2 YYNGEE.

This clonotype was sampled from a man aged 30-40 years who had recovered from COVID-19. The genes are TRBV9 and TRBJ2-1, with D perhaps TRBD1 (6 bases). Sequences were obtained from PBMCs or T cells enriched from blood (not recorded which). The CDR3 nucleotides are TGTGCCAGCAGCGGAAACAGGGCCCTCGACAATGAGCAGTTCTTC. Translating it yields CASSGNRALDNEQFF.